This TCR beta chain came from a study of PD-1 blockade in classical Hodgkin lymphoma. The study's findings and limits: Patients with a complete response exhibited baseline diversity comparable to newly diagnosed patients. The study found that TCR diversity rose significantly by C4D1 in CD4+ but not CD8+ cells. Lower baseline TCR diversity was reported for newly diagnosed patients than for healthy donors.

To note about this clone: Antigen specificity is unknown.

Time point specified: cycle 4 day 1 (C4D1), after six to seven weeks of nivolumab. Relapse was seen in all patients after autologous stem cell transplantation, and brentuximab vedotin exposure was variable. It was by magnetic negative selection that CD4+ T cells were purified from thawed PBMCs. Patients had relapsed/refractory classical Hodgkin lymphoma with complete response, partial response or progressive disease as best response. Only in-frame clones appear in the TCRdb table, and some are missing; sequencing was by immunoSEQ multiplex PCR. The sample includes 32,000 or so clones, roughly 92% of them seen just once. Material: CD4+ T cells from blood, obtained before the fourth cycle of nivolumab. The TCR originated in a human donor with classical Hodgkin lymphoma.

The CDR3 reads CAWDPGQGPPKLFF. In DNA form, the CDR3 reads TGTGCCTGGGACCCGGGACAGGGCCCTCCTAAACTGTTTTTT. The chain employs TRBV30 and TRBJ1-4; 9 nucleotides agree with TRBD1. With V trimmed by 5 bases and J by 11 bases, 12 bases remained unmatched. The CDR3 covers 14 residues. Germline CDR1 is GTSNPN and CDR2 is SVGIG (reference sequence).